Below are 4 T cell receptor beta chains sequenced from a single sample in a study of T cell clones after liver transplantation. Data came from immunoSEQ multiplex PCR; TCRdb stores just in-frame clones and leaves some out. This table holds about 72,000 clones, roughly nine tenths found once. The material sequenced was CD4+ T cells from blood, taken before liver transplant. These receptor sequences come from a human donor who received a liver transplant.

The V gene is TRBV14, the J gene TRBJ1-2; D is perhaps TRBD1 (5 bases). Germline V lookup: CDR1 SGHDN, CDR2 FVKESK. V lost 0 bases, J lost 4 bases, and 12 bases lay in between. CDR3 length equals 15 residues. CDR3 protein: CASSQEGTALYGYTF. As DNA, the CDR3 is TGTGCCAGCAGCCAAGAGGGGACGGCCCTCTATGGCTACACCTTC.

This clone was counted a single time. The chain links TRBV11-3 to TRBJ2-1; D gene uncertain. Trimming left V 1 base short and J 5 bases short, with 6 bases between. The CDR3 length is 13 residues. The germline CDR1 and CDR2 sequences are SGHNT and YENEEA. CDR3 region: CASSLATNNEQFF. The CDR3 coding sequence is TGTGCCAGCAGCTTAGCGACAAACAATGAGCAGTTCTTC.

This chain links TRBV18 with TRBJ2-1, with D perhaps matching TRBD1 (6 bases). The CDR3 loop spans 15 amino acids. V shed 6 bases and J shed 1 base, with 13 bases lying between them. Germline V gives CDR1 KGHSH, CDR2 LQKENI. The CDR3 protein is CASSPRDKSYNEQFF. CDR3 nucleotides: TGTGCCAGCTCTCCTCGGGACAAGTCCTACAATGAGCAGTTCTTC. The whole variable domain, filled in from reference TRBV18 and TRBJ2-1, reads NAGVMQNPRHLVRRRGQEARLRCSPMKGHSHVYWYRQLPEEGLKFMVYLQKENIIDESGMPKERFSAEFPKEGPSILRIQQVVRGDSAAYFCASSPRDKSYNEQFFGPGTRLTVL.

In this sample, this clone turned up once. The rearrangement joins TRBV7-3 to TRBJ2-7; D gene unclear. This CDR3 is 14 amino acids long. Germline V gene sequence: CDR1 SGHTA, CDR2 FQGTGA. Trimming pared 5 bases from V and 2 bases from J, leaving 13 bases between. The CDR3 protein is CASSPDHGPYEQYF. The CDR3 DNA follows: TGTGCCAGCAGCCCAGACCACGGACCCTACGAGCAGTACTTC.